These 12 T cell receptor beta chains were all obtained from the same sample, sequenced in a study of T cell changes during pregnancy in multiple sclerosis. Sequenced by immunoSEQ multiplex PCR; TCRdb stores in-frame clones only, minus some. In the table there are about 110,000 clones, 80% to 95% of which are singletons. Source: peripheral blood, taken after pregnancy. The receptors derive from a female donor with multiple sclerosis, enrolled in a pregnancy study.

The chain joins TRBV6-5 to TRBJ2-1; 11 nucleotides agree with TRBD1. With V trimmed by 0 bases and J by 7 bases, 2 bases remained unmatched. Germline V gene lookup returns CDR1 MNHEY and CDR2 SVGAGI. The CDR3 extends over 15 amino acids. CDR3 sequence (DNA): TGTGCCAGCAGTTACTCCCGGGACAGGGGGAATGAGCAGTTCTTC. Translated, it gives CASSYSRDRGNEQFF.

This clone showed up just a few times. The genes are TRBV19 and TRBJ1-5, with a tentative D call TRBD1 (5 bases). Trimming removed 2 bases from V and 4 bases from J, with 9 bases in between. The CDR3 has 14 amino acids. CDR1 and CDR2 from the germline V gene are LNHDA and SQIVND (reference sequence). CDR3 amino acids: CASSIPGGNQPQHF. In DNA, the CDR3 is TGTGCCAGTAGTATACCGGGGGGGAATCAGCCCCAGCATTTT. Filled out from reference TRBV19 and TRBJ1-5, the complete variable domain reads DGGITQSPKYLFRKEGQNVTLSCEQNLNHDAMYWYRQDPGQGLRLIYYSQIVNDFQKGDIAEGYSVSREKKESFPLTVTSAQKNPTAFYLCASSIPGGNQPQHFGDGTRLSIL.

The chain has TRBV5-4 and TRBJ2-3; maybe TRBD2 (6 bases). CDR1 and CDR2 (germline): SGHNT, YYREEE (reference sequence). V was clipped by 3 bases and J by 5 bases, with 16 bases between them. The CDR3 is 15 residues long. This CDR3 is CASSSATKAGDTQYF. As DNA, the CDR3 is TGTGCCAGCAGCTCAGCTACGAAAGCGGGAGATACGCAGTATTTT.

The chain recombines TRBV7-2 with TRBJ2-1; possibly TRBD2 for D (6 bases). V was cut by 4 bases and J by 5 bases, with 18 bases left in between. The CDR3 totals 16 residues. The germline CDR1 and CDR2 sequences are SGHTA and FQGNSA. The CDR3 reads CASSSPGWGVNNEQFF. The DNA for the CDR3 is TGTGCCAGCAGCTCGCCGGGGTGGGGGGTAAACAATGAGCAGTTCTTC.

The gene calls are TRBV9 and TRBJ1-3; D is perhaps TRBD1 (5 bases). CDR3 length: 14 residues. V was trimmed by 5 bases and J by 0 bases, leaving 9 bases between them. Germline V gives CDR1 SGDLS, CDR2 YYNGEE. The CDR3 DNA follows: TGTGCCAGCAGTGGACACCTCTCTGGAAACACCATATATTTT. This translates into CASSGHLSGNTIYF.

This chain connects TRBV5-4 to TRBJ1-4, with no clear D. CDR3 length: 14 residues. Trimming took 0 bases from V and 2 from J, leaving 5 bases between them. Looked up from germline, CDR1 is SGHNT and CDR2 is YYREEE (reference sequence). This chain's CDR3 is CASSLGRTNEKLFF. The CDR3 nucleotides are TGTGCCAGCAGCTTGGGCAGGACTAATGAAAAACTGTTTTTT.

The chain joins TRBV13 to TRBJ1-5; no clear D. CDR3 length: 13 amino acids. CDR1 and CDR2 (germline): PRHDT, FYEKMQ (reference sequence). V was clipped by 3 bases and J by 9 bases, with 12 bases between them. The CDR3 here is CASSFGGLRPQHF. The CDR3 nucleotides are TGTGCCAGCAGCTTTGGCGGGCTGCGGCCCCAGCATTTT.

This sequence joins TRBV2 and TRBJ1-1; 7 nucleotides match TRBD1. CDR3 size: 15 residues. The junction had 9 bases not matched to a gene; V was cut back by 1 base and J by 7 bases. Germline assignment: CDR1 SNHLY and CDR2 FYNNEI. The CDR3 region has the DNA TGTGCCAGCAGTGAAGATGAGGGGGCGGTTTTTGAAGCTTTCTTT. Translated, it gives CASSEDEGAVFEAFF.

The V call is TRBV5-1, the J call TRBJ2-1; the D gene is possibly TRBD1 (5 bases). This CDR3 contains 15 residues. With 3 bases removed from V and 4 bases from J, the gap between germline ends came to 14 bases. Germline V lookup: CDR1 SGHRS, CDR2 YFSETQ. CDR3 region: CASSWTPDKYNEQFF. CDR3 DNA: TGCGCCAGCAGCTGGACCCCGGACAAGTACAATGAGCAGTTCTTC.

V gene TRBV7-3 combines with J gene TRBJ2-1; D might be TRBD2 (5 bases). The CDR3 is made up of 14 amino acids. The germline CDR1 and CDR2 sequences are SGHTA and FQGTGA. V lost 5 bases and J 6 bases, leaving 14 bases between the germline ends. Here the CDR3 reads CASSRGTPPNEQFF. As DNA, the CDR3 is TGTGCCAGCAGCCGGGGTACGCCCCCCAATGAGCAGTTCTTC.

The genes are TRBV4-1 and TRBJ1-2, with D perhaps TRBD1 (6 bases). With 1 base removed from V and 5 bases from J, the gap between germline ends came to 17 bases. The CDR3 consists of 16 residues. The germline V gene has CDR1 MGHRA and CDR2 YSYEKL. The CDR3 here is CASSQALEQGRYGYTF. CDR3 DNA: TGCGCCAGCAGCCAAGCCCTTGAACAGGGCCGATATGGCTACACCTTC.

The CDR3 reads CASSSRTMSYNEQFF. CDR3 nucleotides: TGTGCCAGCAGTTCCCGGACTATGTCCTACAATGAGCAGTTCTTC. The chain couples TRBV28 to TRBJ2-1; possibly TRBD2 for D (6 bases). CDR3 size: 15 residues. Trimming removed 4 bases at V and 1 base at J, with 11 bases between. Looked up from germline, CDR1 is MDHEN and CDR2 is SYDVKM.